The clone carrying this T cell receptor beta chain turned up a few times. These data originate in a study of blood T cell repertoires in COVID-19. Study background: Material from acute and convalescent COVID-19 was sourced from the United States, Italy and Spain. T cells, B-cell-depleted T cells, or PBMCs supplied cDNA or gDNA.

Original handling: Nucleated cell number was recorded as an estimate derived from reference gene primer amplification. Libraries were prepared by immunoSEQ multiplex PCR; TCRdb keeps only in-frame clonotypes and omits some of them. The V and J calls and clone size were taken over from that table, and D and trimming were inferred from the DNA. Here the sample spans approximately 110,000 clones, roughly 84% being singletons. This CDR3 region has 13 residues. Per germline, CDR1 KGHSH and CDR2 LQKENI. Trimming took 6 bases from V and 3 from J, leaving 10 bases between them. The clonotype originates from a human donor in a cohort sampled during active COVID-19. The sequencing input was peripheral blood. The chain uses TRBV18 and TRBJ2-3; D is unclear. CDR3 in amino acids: CASSPLTTDTQYF. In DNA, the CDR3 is TGTGCCAGCTCCCCCCTGACTACAGATACGCAGTATTTT. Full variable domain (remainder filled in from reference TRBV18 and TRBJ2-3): NAGVMQNPRHLVRRRGQEARLRCSPMKGHSHVYWYRQLPEEGLKFMVYLQKENIIDESGMPKERFSAEFPKEGPSILRIQQVVRGDSAAYFCASSPLTTDTQYFGPGTRLTVL.